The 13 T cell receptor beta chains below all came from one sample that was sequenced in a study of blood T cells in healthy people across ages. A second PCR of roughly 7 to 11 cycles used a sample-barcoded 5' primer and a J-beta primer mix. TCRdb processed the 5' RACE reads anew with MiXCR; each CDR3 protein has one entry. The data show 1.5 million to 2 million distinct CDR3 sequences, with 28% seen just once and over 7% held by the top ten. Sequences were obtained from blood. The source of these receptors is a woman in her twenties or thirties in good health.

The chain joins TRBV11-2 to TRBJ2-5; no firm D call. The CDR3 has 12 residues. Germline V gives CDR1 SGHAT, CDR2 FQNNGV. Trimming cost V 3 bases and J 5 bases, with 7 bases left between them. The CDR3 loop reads CASSFVIETQYF. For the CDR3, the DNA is TGTGCCAGCAGCTTCGTTATCGAGACCCAGTACTTC.

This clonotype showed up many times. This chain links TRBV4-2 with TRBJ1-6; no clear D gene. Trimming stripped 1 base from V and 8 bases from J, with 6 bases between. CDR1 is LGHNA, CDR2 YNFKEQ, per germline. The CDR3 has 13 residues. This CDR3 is CASSQGTDSPLHF. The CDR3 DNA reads TGTGCCAGCAGCCAAGGGACTGATTCACCCCTCCACTTT.

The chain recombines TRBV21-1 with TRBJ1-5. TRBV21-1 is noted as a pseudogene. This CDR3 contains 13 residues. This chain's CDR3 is CASSKGDGHPQHF. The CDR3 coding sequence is TGTGCCAGCAGCAAAGGTGACGGACATCCCCAGCATTTT.

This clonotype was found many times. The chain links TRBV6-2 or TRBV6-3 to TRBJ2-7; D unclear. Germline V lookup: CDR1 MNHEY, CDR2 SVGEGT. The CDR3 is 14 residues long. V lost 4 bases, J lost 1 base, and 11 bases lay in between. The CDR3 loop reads CASSSMTESYEQYF. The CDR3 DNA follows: TGTGCCAGCAGTTCCATGACTGAGTCCTACGAGCAGTACTTC.

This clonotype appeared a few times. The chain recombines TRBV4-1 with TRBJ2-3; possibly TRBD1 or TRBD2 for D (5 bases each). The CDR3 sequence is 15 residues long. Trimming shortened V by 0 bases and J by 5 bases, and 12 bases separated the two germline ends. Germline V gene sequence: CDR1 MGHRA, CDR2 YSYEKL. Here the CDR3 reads CASSQDLAGRDTQYF. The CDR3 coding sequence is TGCGCCAGCAGCCAAGATCTCGCAGGGAGAGATACGCAGTATTTT.

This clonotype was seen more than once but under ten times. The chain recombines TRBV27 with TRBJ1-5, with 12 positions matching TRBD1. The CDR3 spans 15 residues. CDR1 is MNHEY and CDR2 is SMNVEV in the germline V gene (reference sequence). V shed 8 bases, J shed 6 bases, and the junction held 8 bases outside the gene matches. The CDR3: CASGTGGVFGQPQHF. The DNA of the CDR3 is TGTGCCAGCGGGACAGGGGGCGTATTTGGTCAGCCCCAGCATTTT.

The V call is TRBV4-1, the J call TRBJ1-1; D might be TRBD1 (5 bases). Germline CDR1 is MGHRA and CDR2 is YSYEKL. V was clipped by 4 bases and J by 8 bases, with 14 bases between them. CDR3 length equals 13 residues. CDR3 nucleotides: TGCGCCAGCAGCCCAACTACGAGACAGGAAGCTTTCTTT. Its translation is CASSPTTRQEAFF.

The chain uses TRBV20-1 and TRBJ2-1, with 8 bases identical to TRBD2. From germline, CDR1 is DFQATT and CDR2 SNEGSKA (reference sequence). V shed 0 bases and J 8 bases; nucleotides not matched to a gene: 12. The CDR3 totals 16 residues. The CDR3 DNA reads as TGCAGTGCTAGAGATGAGGCTAGCGGGCGGTTCTATGAGCAGTTCTTC. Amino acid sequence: CSARDEASGRFYEQFF.

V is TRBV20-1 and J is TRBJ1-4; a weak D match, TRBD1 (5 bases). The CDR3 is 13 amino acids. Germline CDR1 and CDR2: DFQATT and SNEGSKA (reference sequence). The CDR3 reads CRDIGESGEKLFF. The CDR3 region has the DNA TGCAGAGATATAGGGGAATCGGGTGAAAAACTGTTTTTT.

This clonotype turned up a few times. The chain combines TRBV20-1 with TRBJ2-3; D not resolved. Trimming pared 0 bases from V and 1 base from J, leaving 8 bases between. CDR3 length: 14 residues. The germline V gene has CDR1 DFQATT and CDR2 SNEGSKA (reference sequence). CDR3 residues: CSARDMLRTDTQYF. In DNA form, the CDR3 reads TGCAGTGCTAGAGATATGCTTCGCACAGATACGCAGTATTTT.

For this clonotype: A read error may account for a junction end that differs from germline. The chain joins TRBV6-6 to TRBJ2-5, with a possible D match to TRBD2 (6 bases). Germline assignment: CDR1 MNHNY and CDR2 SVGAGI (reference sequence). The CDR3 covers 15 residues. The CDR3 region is CVSSMEGTLGETQYF. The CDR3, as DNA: TGTGTCAGCAGTATGGAGGGTACCTTAGGGGAGACCCAGTACTTC.

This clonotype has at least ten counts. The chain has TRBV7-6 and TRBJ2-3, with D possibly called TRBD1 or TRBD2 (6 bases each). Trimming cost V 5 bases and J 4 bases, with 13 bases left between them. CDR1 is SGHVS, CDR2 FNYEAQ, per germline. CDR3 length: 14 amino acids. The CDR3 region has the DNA TGTGCCAGCAGCCCCTCGGGGGCGGCAGATACGCAGTATTTT. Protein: CASSPSGAADTQYF.

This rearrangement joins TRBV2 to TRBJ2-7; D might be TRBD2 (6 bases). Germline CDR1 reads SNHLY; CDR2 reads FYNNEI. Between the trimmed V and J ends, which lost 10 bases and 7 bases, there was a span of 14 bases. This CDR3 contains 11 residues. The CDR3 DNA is TGTGCCAACTCTCCCGGGACTGAGCAGTACTTC. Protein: CANSPGTEQYF. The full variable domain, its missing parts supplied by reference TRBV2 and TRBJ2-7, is EPEVTQTPSHQVTQMGQEVILRCVPISNHLYFYWYRQILGQKVEFLVSFYNNEISEKSEIFDDQFSVERPDGSNFTLKIRSTKLEDSAMYFCANSPGTEQYFGPGTRLTVT.